This T cell receptor beta chain was sequenced in a study of lymphopenia after photon versus proton radiotherapy. Whole-study findings and limits: Survival link was tested only in deceased patients; proton benefit remains a possibility. Post-nadir diversity loss with photons came from oligoclonal expansion, particularly CD8+ Temra cells. Under photons, naive T cells and diversity fell while effector/memory populations rose.

V lost 0 bases, J lost 5 bases, and 13 bases lay in between. The CDR3 length is 15 residues. Germline V gives CDR1 MGHRA, CDR2 YSYEKL. Sequencing used immunoSEQ multiplex PCR; TCRdb keeps in-frame clones, though not all of them. This table has 55,000 to 70,000 clones, approximately 83% appearing once. As regards this clone: What it recognizes is unknown.

The sample consisted of peripheral blood, taken from a patient treated with photon-based radiotherapy. This sequence joins TRBV4-1 and TRBJ1-1, with D uncertain. The receptor was derived from a man between 40 and 49 years old with gastric cancer. In nucleotides, the CDR3 is TGCGCCAGCAGCCAAGAGGTGCAGCGATGGACTGAAGCTTTCTTT. Translated, it gives CASSQEVQRWTEAFF.